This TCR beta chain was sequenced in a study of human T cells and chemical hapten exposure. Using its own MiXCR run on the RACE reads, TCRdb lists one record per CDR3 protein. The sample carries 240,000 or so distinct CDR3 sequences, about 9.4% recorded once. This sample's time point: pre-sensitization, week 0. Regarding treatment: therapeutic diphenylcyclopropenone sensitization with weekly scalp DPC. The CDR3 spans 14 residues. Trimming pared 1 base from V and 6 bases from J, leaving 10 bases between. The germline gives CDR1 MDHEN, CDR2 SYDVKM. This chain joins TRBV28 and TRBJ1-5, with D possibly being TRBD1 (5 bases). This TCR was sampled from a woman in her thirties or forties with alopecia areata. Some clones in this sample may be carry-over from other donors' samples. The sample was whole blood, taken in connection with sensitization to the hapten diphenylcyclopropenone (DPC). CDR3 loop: CASSLLAGPQPQHF. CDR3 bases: TGTGCCAGCAGTTTATTAGCAGGGCCTCAGCCCCAGCATTTT.